This T cell receptor (beta chain) derives from a study of blood T cell repertoires in COVID-19. Study overall: Donors in the United States, Italy and Spain gave samples during acute or convalescent COVID-19. In each case, the material was cDNA or gDNA derived from T cells, B-cell-depleted T cells, or PBMCs.

Trimming took off 4 bases at V and 3 bases at J, with 17 bases between the two ends. CDR1 and CDR2 from the germline V gene are SGDLS and YYNGEE. The CDR3 loop spans 15 amino acids. Clones were read by immunoSEQ multiplex PCR, and TCRdb kept only the in-frame ones, dropping some. The data show 300,000 to 350,000 clones, 70% to 90% seen once. This study enrolled people aged about 18 to 100 from about 26 US geographic areas. Input material: PBMCs or T cells enriched from blood (not recorded which). This sequence joins TRBV9 and TRBJ2-7, with D maybe TRBD1 (5 bases). The receptor comes from a man between 25 and 39 years old who had recovered from COVID-19. This CDR3 is CASSPRPGQFYEQYF. DNA for the CDR3: TGTGCCAGCAGCCCGCGTCCAGGGCAATTCTACGAGCAGTACTTC.